One and the same sample provided the 20 T cell receptor beta chains below, sequenced in a study of CD8+CD57+ T cells in acquired aplastic anemia. TCR beta VDJ and CDR3 profiles were obtained from a genomic DNA template. One entry per CDR3 protein results from TCRdb running MiXCR on the reads. The top ten clones hold around 4% of a sample with 350,000 to 450,000 distinct CDR3 sequences, 65% to 80% of them seen once. The material sequenced was sorted CD4+, CD8+, or CD8+CD57+ T cells (not recorded which) from PBMCs. The source is a human donor in good health, serving as a control.

In the case of this clonotype: Germline is not matched at one junction end, which may reflect a read error. The rearrangement links TRBV2 to TRBJ1-2; possibly TRBD1 for D (6 bases). Germline V lookup: CDR1 SNHLY, CDR2 FYNNEI. The CDR3 is 14 amino acids. CDR3 in DNA: TGTGCCAGCAGCTTAGGGCCCGGCAGGGGCAGGCAGCACTTC. Translated, it gives CASSLGPGRGRQHF.

For this clonotype: The CDR3 ends on some other residue instead of the conserved phenylalanine or tryptophan, so this is likely a read error. It is unclear where the CDR3 begins or ends on the DNA, so no DNA is shown, and the CDR3 is as TCRdb lists it. The V gene is TRBV7-2, the J gene TRBJ2-5; TRBD2 reflects the table's D call only, with no check against the DNA. Germline V gene lookup returns CDR1 SGHTA and CDR2 FQGNSA. The CDR3 comprises 13 residues, both ends counted. The chain's CDR3 is CASSLGGTSQETQ.

With respect to this clonotype: At one of its ends the junction is not consistent with the germline gene, which may arise from a read error. The V and J genes are TRBV7-2 and TRBJ2-2; tentative D call: TRBD1 (5 bases). The J call could be wrong; TRBJ1-2 is a better fit for the DNA end. This CDR3 is built from 13 residues. Germline CDR1 and CDR2: SGHTA and FQGNSA. CDR3 sequence: CACTGGRDYDYTF. CDR3 nucleotide sequence: TGTGCCTGTACAGGAGGGAGGGACTATGACTACACCTTC.

This clonotype was recorded many times. The chain carries TRBV6-5 and TRBJ1-2, with TRBD1 identical over 8 bases. Germline trimming cut 5 bases from V and 7 bases from J; bases unmatched to any gene: 9. Germline values: CDR1 MNHEY, CDR2 SVGAGI. This CDR3 comprises 14 residues. The CDR3 reads CASSPGGYGRGYTF. The CDR3 DNA reads as TGTGCCAGCAGTCCAGGGGGCTATGGTCGTGGCTACACCTTC.

Ten or more counts support this clonotype. CDR3 nucleotide sequence: TGTGCCAGTAGTGGACAGGGGTTAGTGAATTCACCCCTCCACTTT. Amino acid sequence: CASSGQGLVNSPLHF. V is TRBV19 and J is TRBJ1-6; 9 bases match TRBD1. Looked up from germline, CDR1 is LNHDA and CDR2 is SQIVND (reference sequence). The CDR3 has 15 residues. V shed 5 bases, J shed 7 bases, and the junction held 6 bases outside the gene matches.

The rearrangement joins TRBV5-1 to TRBJ2-2; a weak D match, TRBD2 (5 bases). The length of the CDR3 is 18 residues. The germline gives CDR1 SGHRS, CDR2 YFSETQ. The V end was cut by 4 bases, the J end by 0 bases, with 19 bases between. The CDR3 DNA follows: TGCGCCAGCAGCGTCACCGGACTGGGCCAGACGAACACCGGGGAGCTGTTTTTT. Its protein product is CASSVTGLGQTNTGELFF.

As to this clonotype: A read error may produce the germline difference seen at one junction end. The chain is built from TRBV20-1 and TRBJ1-2; D possibly corresponds to TRBD1 (5 bases). Germline CDR1 and CDR2: DFQATT and SNEGSKA (reference sequence). There are 13 residues in the CDR3. CDR3 coding DNA: TGCGGTGCTAAAATTTCGACAGCCTATGGCTACACCTTC. It specifies CGAKISTAYGYTF.

As regards this clonotype: One end of the junction is discordant with germline, which a read error may explain. J is TRBJ1-3 and V is TRBV15; no clear D gene. The CDR3 extends over 13 amino acids. CDR1 and CDR2 from the germline V gene are LNHNV and YYDKDF (reference sequence). The CDR3 DNA sequence: TGTGCTAGCAGTCGGTCCCCTGGAAACACCATACAGTTT. Protein product: CASSRSPGNTIQF.

This clonotype was counted at least ten times. The chain employs TRBV7-2 and TRBJ1-1; D uncertain. The CDR3 loop spans 16 amino acids. V was pared by 2 bases and J by 1 base, with 14 bases between. CDR1 and CDR2 from the germline V gene are SGHTA and FQGNSA. In DNA form, the CDR3 reads TGTGCCAGCAGCTTATCGGTCTGGGGAGGGAACACTGAAGCTTTCTTT. This codes for CASSLSVWGGNTEAFF.

A note on this clonotype: Sequence at one end of the junction differs from germline and may be a read error. The chain is built from TRBV7-4 and TRBJ2-7; D gene unclear. CDR1 and CDR2 from the germline V gene are SGHVT and SQSDAQ. The CDR3 loop spans 14 amino acids. The CDR3 region has the DNA TGTGCCAGCTCCTCTTCCGTGGGCATTTACGCGCAGTACTTC. This translates into CASSSSVGIYAQYF. The variable domain in full, with the rest retrieved from reference TRBV7-4 and TRBJ2-7, is GAGVSQSPRYKVAKRGRDVALRCDSISGHVTLYWYRQTLGQGSEVLTYSQSDAQRDKSGRPSGRFSAERPERSVSTLKIQRTEQGDSAVYLCASSSSVGIYAQYFGPGTRLTVT.

The CDR3 bases are TGTGCCATCAGACCAAACTCGGACAGGCGGCACTATGGCTACACCTTC. It encodes CAIRPNSDRRHYGYTF. V is TRBV10-3 and J is TRBJ1-2; TRBD1 agrees at 7 bases. CDR1 and CDR2 (germline): ENHRY, SYGVKD. This CDR3 is 16 amino acids long. Unmatched junction bases numbered 13, after V lost 6 bases and J lost 3 bases.

The chain carries TRBV9 and TRBJ2-5; D is uncertain. The CDR3 is made up of 15 amino acids. The germline CDR1 and CDR2 sequences are SGDLS and YYNGEE. V lost 4 bases, J lost 12 bases, and 25 bases lay in between. CDR3 sequence (DNA): TGTGCCAGCAGCTCTTCGACGGTACCAAGAGACCCAGAGTACTTC. It is translated as CASSSSTVPRDPEYF.

CDR3 nucleotides: TGTGCCAGCACGGGGATGAGACTCCCCGGGACAGGAAACTACGAGCAGTACTTC. Residues: CASTGMRLPGTGNYEQYF. V gene TRBV5-5 combines with J gene TRBJ2-7; 8 bases are shared with TRBD1. V gave up 6 bases and J gave up 3 bases; unmatched junction bases: 20. Looked up from germline, CDR1 is SGHKS and CDR2 is YYEKEE (reference sequence). This CDR3 has 18 residues. Full variable domain (missing parts from reference TRBV5-5 and TRBJ2-7): DAGVTQSPTHLIKTRGQQVTLRCSPISGHKSVSWYQQVLGQGPQFIFQYYEKEERGRGNFPDRFSARQFPNYSSELNVNALLLGDSALYLCASTGMRLPGTGNYEQYFGPGTRLTVT.

In its sample, this clonotype was seen many times. This sequence joins TRBV20-1 and TRBJ2-2, with 7 positions matching TRBD1. CDR1 is DFQATT and CDR2 is SNEGSKA in the germline V gene (reference sequence). V lost 4 bases to trimming and J lost 0 bases; unmatched junction nucleotides: 5. The CDR3 is 15 residues long. CDR3: CSATTGLTNTGELFF. CDR3 nucleotides: TGCAGTGCTACGACAGGGCTTACGAACACCGGGGAGCTGTTTTTT.

Only one count was recorded for this clonotype. Germline is not matched at one junction end, which may reflect a read error. The chain uses TRBV10-3 and TRBJ1-1; maybe TRBD1 (6 bases). This CDR3 has 14 residues. The germline CDR1 and CDR2 sequences are ENHRY and SYGVKD. The CDR3 region has the DNA TGTCCCATCACCGCAGAGGGGGGGGACACTGAAGCTTTCTTT. Translating it yields CPITAEGGDTEAFF.

The table lists this clonotype with many counts. The V and J genes are TRBV2 and TRBJ1-2; the D is unclear. Germline V gene lookup returns CDR1 SNHLY and CDR2 FYNNEI. Trimming left V 6 bases short and J 7 bases short, with 12 bases between. This CDR3 is 12 amino acids long. The CDR3, as DNA: TGTGCCAGCAGGATGCCGCCGGGTGGCTACACCTTC. This translates into CASRMPPGGYTF.

This chain uses TRBV12-3 or TRBV12-4 with TRBJ1-3, with D possibly matching TRBD1 (5 bases). CDR3 size: 15 residues. The V gene lost 4 bases and the J gene lost 0 bases, with 10 bases spanning the gap. The CDR3 loop reads CASSSGRSSGNTIYF. CDR3 bases: TGTGCCAGCAGTTCAGGGCGGAGCTCTGGAAACACCATATATTTT.

Turning to this clonotype: At one end, the junction sequence differs from germline, possibly due to a read error. The chain joins TRBV9 to TRBJ2-5; 7 nucleotides align to TRBD1. In germline, CDR1 is SGDLS, CDR2 YYNGEE. This CDR3 region has 14 residues. The CDR3 DNA reads as TGTGCCAGCAGCCCCCGGCCAGGGGGTATGAACACTGACTTC. This gives the protein CASSPRPGGMNTDF.

On this clonotype itself: One junction end disagrees with the germline gene, perhaps due to a read error. The chain has TRBV9 and TRBJ2-1, with a weak D call TRBD2 (5 bases). Germline CDR1 reads SGDLS; CDR2 reads YYNGEE. The CDR3 is made up of 13 amino acids. CDR3 protein: CASSCRPGSTHSF. As DNA, the CDR3 is TGTGCCAGCAGCTGTCGACCGGGGTCTACGCACAGCTTC.

With regard to this clonotype: Since the CDR3 does not end with the conserved phenylalanine or tryptophan, this likely comes from a read error. The DNA is left out, because the CDR3 cannot be placed on it with certainty; the CDR3 is given as TCRdb lists it. This sequence joins TRBV19 and TRBJ1-6. Germline V gives CDR1 LNHDA, CDR2 SQIVND (reference sequence). Ends included, the CDR3 has 13 residues. The CDR3 reads CASRKGKEMPLHS.